Below are 20 T cell receptor beta chains sequenced from a single sample in a study of T cell changes during pregnancy in multiple sclerosis. Sequenced by immunoSEQ multiplex PCR; TCRdb stores in-frame clones only, minus some. The sample carries tens of thousands of clones, 80% to 95% recorded once. Sequenced here: peripheral blood, sampled in the first trimester of pregnancy. These receptors were collected from a female donor with multiple sclerosis, enrolled in a pregnancy study.

This chain joins TRBV19 and TRBJ1-1; D is uncertain. The CDR3 totals 13 residues. The ends were cut back, 7 bases at V and 1 base at J, with 10 bases in the middle. Per the germline V gene, CDR1 is LNHDA and CDR2 is SQIVND (reference sequence). CDR3 nucleotide sequence: TGTGCCAGTACAGACATCACGAACACTGAAGCTTTCTTT. Protein: CASTDITNTEAFF.

This clone has only one observation. V usage is TRBV19 and J usage is TRBJ2-7, with 12 bases matching TRBD2. The germline V gene encodes CDR1 LNHDA and CDR2 SQIVND (reference sequence). J lost 4 bases, V lost 5 bases, and 3 bases had no gene match. The CDR3 covers 14 residues. The CDR3, as DNA: TGTGCCAGTAGTCCCGGGACTAGCGGGTACGAGCAGTACTTC. Its protein is CASSPGTSGYEQYF.

The chain is built from TRBV28 and TRBJ1-5; D is unresolved. CDR3 length: 14 residues. The V gene's germline CDR1 is MDHEN and CDR2 SYDVKM. With 8 bases removed from V and 2 bases from J, the gap between germline ends came to 13 bases. The DNA of the CDR3 is TGTGCCAGCCTATTCTCCGGGGGCAATCAGCCCCAGCATTTT. This gives the protein CASLFSGGNQPQHF. The complete variable domain, with remaining parts taken from reference TRBV28 and TRBJ1-5, reads DVKVTQSSRYLVKRTGEKVFLECVQDMDHENMFWYRQDPGLGLRLIYFSYDVKMKEKGDIPEGYSVSREKKERFSLILESASTNQTSMYLCASLFSGGNQPQHFGDGTRLSIL.

The chain recombines TRBV2 with TRBJ1-1; no definite D call. V lost 6 bases, J lost 5 bases, and 10 bases lay in between. This CDR3 spans 12 amino acids. Germline values: CDR1 SNHLY, CDR2 FYNNEI. CDR3 in amino acids: CASRREETEAFF. DNA of the CDR3: TGTGCCAGCAGGAGGGAGGAGACTGAAGCTTTCTTT.

J is TRBJ2-7 and V is TRBV30, with TRBD1 matching 10 bases. Trimming at V came to 2 bases and at J to 6 bases, leaving 13 bases not matched to a gene. This CDR3 is 16 amino acids long. The germline V gene has CDR1 GTSNPN and CDR2 SVGIG (reference sequence). CDR3 loop: CAWSRNSGDRGTEQYF. The CDR3 nucleotides read TGTGCCTGGAGTCGCAACTCCGGGGACAGGGGTACCGAGCAGTACTTC.

CDR3 nucleotides: TGTGCCAGCAGCCTAGGTGGGCGCGTGGGCACAGATACGCAGTATTTT. It translates to CASSLGGRVGTDTQYF. The chain couples TRBV7-2 to TRBJ2-3; D uncertain. This CDR3 spans 16 amino acids. V was shortened by 5 bases and J by 1 base, with 16 bases between the two germline ends. Looked up from germline, CDR1 is SGHTA and CDR2 is FQGNSA.

The V gene is TRBV11-2, the J gene TRBJ2-1; D perhaps matches TRBD2 (6 bases). CDR1 SGHAT and CDR2 FQNNGV come from the germline V gene. The V and J ends lost 8 bases and 4 bases respectively, with 15 bases between them. The CDR3 covers 14 residues. CDR3 protein: CASSWRGGYNEQFF. The CDR3 nucleotides are TGTGCCAGCTCCTGGCGGGGAGGATACAATGAGCAGTTCTTC.

The rearrangement joins TRBV14 to TRBJ2-5; 12 nucleotides align to TRBD2. The CDR3 sequence is 19 residues long. The germline gives CDR1 SGHDN, CDR2 FVKESK. V shed 4 bases, J shed 1 base, and the junction held 13 bases outside the gene matches. The CDR3 region is CASSPLGGLAGGSQETQYF. The CDR3 nucleotides are TGTGCCAGCAGCCCCCTCGGGGGGCTAGCGGGAGGGTCCCAAGAGACCCAGTACTTC.

This chain links TRBV28 with TRBJ2-7, with a possible D match to TRBD2 (5 bases). This CDR3 is 13 amino acids long. CDR1 and CDR2 from the germline V gene are MDHEN and SYDVKM. Trimming pared 5 bases from V and 4 bases from J, leaving 12 bases between. In DNA, the CDR3 is TGTGCCAGCAGTGAGGGAGTGCAATACGAGCAGTACTTC. Protein: CASSEGVQYEQYF.

V usage is TRBV7-2 and J usage is TRBJ2-7; the match to TRBD2 covers 12 bases. The V gene's germline CDR1 is SGHTA and CDR2 FQGNSA. This CDR3 has 15 residues. J gave up 2 bases and V 5 bases, and 4 bases lay outside the gene matches. CDR3 loop: CASSPLAGGPYEQYF. The CDR3 bases are TGTGCCAGCAGCCCACTAGCGGGAGGTCCCTACGAGCAGTACTTC.

This chain joins TRBV6-5 and TRBJ2-1; 8 bases map to TRBD2. Germline loops: CDR1 MNHEY, CDR2 SVGAGI. The CDR3 sequence is 16 residues long. With V trimmed by 4 bases and J by 4 bases, 9 bases remained unmatched. DNA of the CDR3: TGTGCCAGCAGTTTCCTAGCCGGGAGGGGTTACAATGAGCAGTTCTTC. It specifies CASSFLAGRGYNEQFF.

Here the CDR3 DNA reads TGCGCCAGCAGCCATGGGACTAGCGGGAGGTCCTACAATGAGCAGTTCTTC. It yields the protein CASSHGTSGRSYNEQFF. The J gene is TRBJ2-1, the V gene TRBV4-1; 15 bases are a match to TRBD2. Germline V gene data show CDR1 as MGHRA and CDR2 as YSYEKL. With V trimmed by 3 bases and J by 1 base, 1 base remained unmatched. The CDR3 sequence is 17 residues long.

This chain links TRBV5-4 with TRBJ2-1, with TRBD2 matching 9 bases. Trimming took 0 bases from V and 12 from J; bases not matched to a gene: 19. Germline V gene data show CDR1 as SGHNT and CDR2 as YYREEE (reference sequence). The CDR3 is 18 amino acids. DNA for the CDR3: TGTGCCAGCAGCTTGGCCAGGGTGGGTAGCGGGGGCACTAGGGGGCAGTTCTTC. Translation: CASSLARVGSGGTRGQFF.

This clone was seen many times. The CDR3 region has the DNA TGTGCCAGCAGCACGGATGGCGGGAAACCCTACGAGCAGTACTTC. Translation: CASSTDGGKPYEQYF. The chain combines TRBV7-9 with TRBJ2-7; a weak D match, TRBD2 (6 bases). Germline CDR1 SEHNR, CDR2 FQNEAQ (reference sequence). Trimming cost V 5 bases and J 2 bases, with 16 bases left between them. The length of the CDR3 is 15 residues.

The rearrangement links TRBV4-2 to TRBJ2-3; 15 bases align to TRBD2. With 0 bases clipped from V and 2 bases from J, the junction kept 3 bases outside the gene matches. Germline V gene lookup returns CDR1 LGHNA and CDR2 YNFKEQ. This CDR3 contains 18 residues. This chain's CDR3 is CASSQDGTSGRPTDTQYF. The CDR3 DNA follows: TGTGCCAGCAGCCAAGACGGGACTAGCGGGAGGCCCACAGATACGCAGTATTTT.

The chain recombines TRBV13 with TRBJ2-7, with 9 bases that match TRBD2. The CDR3 is 16 residues long. CDR1 is PRHDT and CDR2 is FYEKMQ in the germline V gene (reference sequence). With V trimmed by 2 bases and J by 3 bases, 8 bases remained unmatched. In DNA, the CDR3 is TGTGCCAGCAGCTTACTAAATCGACTAGCGGACTACGAGCAGTACTTC. Its protein is CASSLLNRLADYEQYF. Variable domain in full (rest from reference TRBV13 and TRBJ2-7): AAGVIQSPRHLIKEKRETATLKCYPIPRHDTVYWYQQGPGQDPQFLISFYEKMQSDKGSIPDRFSAQQFSDYHSELNMSSLELGDSALYFCASSLLNRLADYEQYFGPGTRLTVT.

The V call is TRBV16, the J call TRBJ2-4, with 7 nucleotides matching TRBD2. This CDR3 comprises 17 residues. Germline-derived CDR1 and CDR2 are KGHSY and FQNENV. V gave up 0 bases and J gave up 2 bases; unmatched junction bases: 7. As DNA, the CDR3 is TGTGCCAGCAGCCAATCGGAGAGGGAGGGTACCAAAAACATTCAGTACTTC. It specifies CASSQSEREGTKNIQYF.

This chain joins TRBV23-1 and TRBJ1-2; no definite D call. Being an ORF, TRBV23-1 has a function that is uncertain. This CDR3 spans 14 amino acids. V was clipped by 8 bases and J by 1 base, with 14 bases between them. Written as DNA, the CDR3 is TGCGCCAGCTACCCGGAGCCTATTAACTATGGCTACACCTTC. Protein sequence: CASYPEPINYGYTF.

The chain uses TRBV15 and TRBJ2-1; 8 bases align to TRBD1. This CDR3 comprises 14 residues. Germline V gene lookup returns CDR1 LNHNV and CDR2 YYDKDF (reference sequence). V shed 1 base, J shed 5 bases, and the junction held 1 base outside the gene matches. The CDR3 reads CATSRVDRDNEQFF. In DNA form, the CDR3 reads TGTGCCACCAGCAGAGTGGACAGGGACAATGAGCAGTTCTTC.

V gene TRBV30 combines with J gene TRBJ2-3; 7 nucleotides line up with TRBD1. Germline V CDR1 and CDR2: GTSNPN, SVGIG (reference sequence). CDR3 size: 15 residues. J was trimmed by 4 bases and V by 4 bases; bases with no gene match: 11. The CDR3 reads CAWTLSGGVPDTQYF. CDR3 nucleotides: TGTGCCTGGACCCTTTCAGGGGGAGTACCAGATACGCAGTATTTT.